Below, 24 T cell receptor beta chains from the same sample are listed, as sequenced in a study of blood T cells in healthy people across ages. Alongside a J-beta primer mix, a sample-barcoded 5' primer served in a second PCR lasting roughly 6 to 11 cycles. TCRdb itself ran the 5' RACE reads through MiXCR, one entry per CDR3 protein. Of 500,000 to 700,000 distinct CDR3 sequences listed, approximately 30% are singletons. Sequences were obtained from blood. The origin of the receptors is a woman aged 80 or older in good health.

The chain combines TRBV5-1 with TRBJ2-7; 8 bases align to TRBD1. Trimming at V came to 4 bases and at J to 3 bases, leaving 6 bases not matched to a gene. There are 14 residues in the CDR3. Per the germline V gene, CDR1 is SGHRS and CDR2 is YFSETQ. CDR3: CASSPLGQGYEQYF. Written as DNA, the CDR3 is TGCGCCAGCAGCCCCCTTGGACAGGGCTACGAGCAGTACTTC.

Turning to this clonotype: Just one base apart from a much larger clone, this may be a read error. The chain is built from TRBV5-1 and TRBJ2-1; TRBD1 aligns across 9 bases. Matching the DNA end better, TRBJ2-7 makes the J call doubtful. This CDR3 comprises 15 residues. CDR1 SGHRS and CDR2 YFSETQ come from the germline V gene. CDR3 loop: CASSLGTGVYNEQYF. The CDR3 region has the DNA TGCGCCAGCAGCTTGGGGACAGGGGTCTACAATGAGCAGTACTTC.

Note on this clonotype: The junction differs from germline at one of its ends, possibly a read error. The V call is TRBV3-1, the J call TRBJ1-4; a possible D gene is TRBD1 (5 bases). The CDR3 length is 14 residues. Per germline, CDR1 LGHDT and CDR2 YNNKEL (reference sequence). Here the CDR3 reads CAGSHQGSGEKLFF. The CDR3 nucleotides read TGTGCCGGCAGCCATCAGGGAAGTGGTGAAAAACTGTTTTTT.

On this clonotype itself: With a much larger clone just one base away, this may be a read error. J is TRBJ2-7 and V is TRBV28; D perhaps matches TRBD2 (7 bases). Germline V gene sequence: CDR1 MDHEN, CDR2 SYDVKM. The CDR3 has 15 amino acids. The ends were cut back, 2 bases at V and 7 bases at J, with 18 bases in the middle. The CDR3 coding sequence is TGTGCCAGCAGTTTAGGGGGGGCCCGCCTCAATGAGCAGTACTTC. Residues: CASSLGGARLNEQYF.

Concerning this clonotype itself: Possible read error: a much larger clone is one base away. V gene TRBV4-2 combines with J gene TRBJ2-1, with a possible D match to TRBD2 (5 bases). The J call is uncertain, as TRBJ2-7 better fits the DNA end. The CDR3 runs 18 residues. Looked up from germline, CDR1 is LGHNA and CDR2 is YNFKEQ. CDR3 nucleotides: TGTGCCAGCAGCTCAGGCCCAGACGGGGTAAGCTCCTACAATGAGCAGTACTTC. As protein: CASSSGPDGVSSYNEQYF.

J is TRBJ1-5 and V is TRBV29-1; 10 bases map to TRBD1. The CDR3 is made up of 13 amino acids. The germline CDR1 and CDR2 sequences are SQVTM and ANQGSEA. Germline trimming cut 5 bases from V and 7 bases from J; bases unmatched to any gene: 5. DNA for the CDR3: TGCAGCGTTTCCGGGACAGGGGCCCAGCCCCAGCATTTT. Protein: CSVSGTGAQPQHF.

This clonotype was seen at least ten times. V and J are TRBV20-1 and TRBJ1-4; D ambiguous. Germline loops: CDR1 DFQATT, CDR2 SNEGSKA (reference sequence). V dropped 0 bases and J dropped 0 bases, with 5 bases sitting between them. This CDR3 is built from 14 residues. CDR3 region: CSAREVTTNEKLFF. The CDR3, as DNA: TGCAGTGCTAGAGAGGTGACAACTAATGAAAAACTGTTTTTT.

This clonotype was counted many times. In DNA form, the CDR3 reads TGCAGTGCTAGAAGCCTAGCGGGGGGGCCCTACGAGCAGTACTTC. As protein: CSARSLAGGPYEQYF. This sequence joins TRBV20-1 and TRBJ2-7, with 12 bases aligning to TRBD2. With V trimmed by 2 bases and J by 2 bases, 4 bases remained unmatched. The CDR3 sequence is 15 residues long. Germline values: CDR1 DFQATT, CDR2 SNEGSKA (reference sequence).

The table lists this clonotype with a few counts. The chain combines TRBV3-1 with TRBJ1-5, with TRBD1 identical over 10 bases. This CDR3 comprises 17 residues. Trimming at V came to 1 base and at J to 4 bases, leaving 7 bases not matched to a gene. CDR1 and CDR2 from the germline V gene are LGHDT and YNNKEL (reference sequence). CDR3 sequence: CASSQGTGGIGNQPQHF. CDR3 coding DNA: TGTGCCAGCAGCCAAGGGACAGGGGGTATCGGGAATCAGCCCCAGCATTTT.

This chain connects TRBV12-3 or TRBV12-4 to TRBJ2-2; 8 nucleotides match TRBD1. This CDR3 comprises 13 residues. The trim removed 6 bases at V and 6 bases at J, leaving 3 bases unmatched. The CDR3 sequence is CASRTGEAGELFF. In DNA, the CDR3 is TGTGCCAGCAGGACAGGGGAGGCCGGGGAGCTGTTTTTT.

This clonotype showed up many times. The V call is TRBV6-5, the J call TRBJ2-4; D remains unclear. CDR1 and CDR2 (germline): MNHEY, SVGAGI. The V and J ends lost 4 bases and 0 bases respectively, with 7 bases between them. The CDR3 loop spans 14 amino acids. CDR3 DNA sequence: TGTGCCAGCAGTTCCCGTCTAGCCAAAAACATTCAGTACTTC. The encoded protein is CASSSRLAKNIQYF.

This clonotype was counted many times. This chain links TRBV5-1 with TRBJ1-2, with D perhaps TRBD1 (5 bases). The CDR3 runs 14 residues. In germline, CDR1 is SGHRS, CDR2 YFSETQ. Trimming cost V 4 bases and J 7 bases, with 17 bases left between them. The CDR3 is CASSVAGIRSGYTF. The CDR3 DNA follows: TGCGCCAGCAGCGTGGCAGGGATTCGGTCTGGCTACACCTTC.

The DNA of the CDR3 is TGTGCCAGCTCATCATGGTCCTACGAGCAGTACTTC. Translation: CASSSWSYEQYF. The chain combines TRBV18 with TRBJ2-7; D remains unclear. Germline V gene lookup returns CDR1 KGHSH and CDR2 LQKENI. The CDR3 is made up of 12 amino acids. V was trimmed by 5 bases and J by 1 base, leaving 6 bases between them.

This clonotype appeared a few times. This chain connects TRBV20-1 to TRBJ2-1, with D uncertain. Per germline, CDR1 DFQATT and CDR2 SNEGSKA (reference sequence). This CDR3 has 11 amino acids. With 0 bases removed from V and 10 bases from J, the gap between germline ends came to 7 bases. The CDR3 region has the DNA TGCAGTGCTAGAGAGTTACAGGAGCAGTTCTTC. Translation: CSARELQEQFF.

The table lists this clonotype with many counts. The CDR3 DNA is TGCAGCGTTGAGTCCCAGGGTGGGACCGGCGGGGTAGGGGAGCTGTTTTTT. It specifies CSVESQGGTGGVGELFF. V is TRBV29-1 and J is TRBJ2-2; D possibly corresponds to TRBD2 (6 bases). This CDR3 region has 17 residues. Germline values: CDR1 SQVTM, CDR2 ANQGSEA. V lost 3 bases and J lost 8, with 25 bases in between.

The chain couples TRBV12-3 or TRBV12-4 to TRBJ1-1; TRBD1 might be the D (5 bases). This CDR3 is built from 12 residues. The ends were cut back, 2 bases at V and 12 bases at J, with 13 bases in the middle. In nucleotides, the CDR3 is TGTGCCAGCAGTTTACCAACAGGTCGGCCTTTCTTT. Translation: CASSLPTGRPFF.

This rearrangement joins TRBV3-1 to TRBJ1-1; D perhaps matches TRBD1 (6 bases). Deletions cut 4 bases from V and 4 bases from J, with 22 bases between. Germline-derived CDR1 and CDR2 are LGHDT and YNNKEL (reference sequence). CDR3 length: 17 residues. The chain's CDR3 is CASSPGGGAGYGTEAFF. Here the CDR3 DNA reads TGTGCCAGCAGCCCTGGGGGGGGGGCGGGGTATGGCACTGAAGCTTTCTTT.

This clonotype came up a few times. The chain recombines TRBV4-2 with TRBJ2-3; 14 nucleotides line up with TRBD2. Unmatched junction bases numbered 8, after V lost 3 bases and J lost 6 bases. The CDR3 consists of 17 residues. CDR1 is LGHNA and CDR2 is YNFKEQ in the germline V gene. CDR3 nucleotide sequence: TGTGCCAGCAGCCATCCCCAGGGACTAGCGGGGGTGGATACGCAGTATTTT. It specifies CASSHPQGLAGVDTQYF.

This clonotype was detected ten times or more. J is TRBJ2-3 and V is TRBV12-3 or TRBV12-4; 11 nucleotides match TRBD1. The CDR3 is 16 amino acids. Trimming at V came to 3 bases and at J to 3 bases, leaving 5 bases not matched to a gene. The DNA for the CDR3 is TGTGCCAGCAGTTTTGGGGACAGGGGGACTACAGATACGCAGTATTTT. As protein: CASSFGDRGTTDTQYF.

The chain recombines TRBV14 with TRBJ1-4; D not resolved. Trimming took off 3 bases at V and 8 bases at J, with 10 bases between the two ends. This CDR3 is 13 amino acids long. Germline CDR1 reads SGHDN; CDR2 reads FVKESK. Here the CDR3 DNA reads TGTGCCAGCAGCCACCTGTGGAACGAAAAACTGTTTTTT. Protein product: CASSHLWNEKLFF.

This sequence joins TRBV7-6 and TRBJ1-6, with TRBD1 matching 8 bases. Germline V gene lookup returns CDR1 SGHVS and CDR2 FNYEAQ. There are 18 residues in the CDR3. Trimming took 5 bases from V and 8 from J; bases not matched to a gene: 17. The CDR3, as DNA: TGTGCCAGCAGCCCCAAGGCAGGGGGCCAAGTTAAGGATTCACCCCTCCACTTT. This sequence encodes CASSPKAGGQVKDSPLHF.

This clonotype is medium-sized in the sample. The CDR3 coding sequence is TGTGCCAGCAGCTTAGCGCGGGACAAGGACCGTCCAGGCACCGGGGAGCTGTTTTTT. Translated, it gives CASSLARDKDRPGTGELFF. J is TRBJ2-2 and V is TRBV7-9; D tentatively fits TRBD1 or TRBD2 (6 bases each). The V end lost 0 bases, the J end lost 4 bases, and 21 bases lay between the germline ends. The germline gives CDR1 SEHNR, CDR2 FQNEAQ (reference sequence). The CDR3 sequence is 19 residues long.

The chain couples TRBV29-1 to TRBJ2-3; perhaps TRBD2 as D (6 bases). This CDR3 has 15 amino acids. Per germline, CDR1 SQVTM and CDR2 ANQGSEA. V was cut by 0 bases and J by 3 bases, with 13 bases left in between. The CDR3 reads CSVEETGVGTDTQYF. CDR3 coding DNA: TGCAGCGTTGAAGAGACGGGAGTGGGAACAGATACGCAGTATTTT.

This clonotype was recorded at least ten times. This chain connects TRBV7-9 to TRBJ1-5; D ambiguous. The V end lost 2 bases, the J end lost 7 bases, and 9 bases lay between the germline ends. Germline V gene data show CDR1 as SEHNR and CDR2 as FQNEAQ (reference sequence). The CDR3 is 13 residues long. CDR3 bases: TGTGCCAGCAGCTTATCGGGAGGGCAGCCCCAGCATTTT. It yields the protein CASSLSGGQPQHF.